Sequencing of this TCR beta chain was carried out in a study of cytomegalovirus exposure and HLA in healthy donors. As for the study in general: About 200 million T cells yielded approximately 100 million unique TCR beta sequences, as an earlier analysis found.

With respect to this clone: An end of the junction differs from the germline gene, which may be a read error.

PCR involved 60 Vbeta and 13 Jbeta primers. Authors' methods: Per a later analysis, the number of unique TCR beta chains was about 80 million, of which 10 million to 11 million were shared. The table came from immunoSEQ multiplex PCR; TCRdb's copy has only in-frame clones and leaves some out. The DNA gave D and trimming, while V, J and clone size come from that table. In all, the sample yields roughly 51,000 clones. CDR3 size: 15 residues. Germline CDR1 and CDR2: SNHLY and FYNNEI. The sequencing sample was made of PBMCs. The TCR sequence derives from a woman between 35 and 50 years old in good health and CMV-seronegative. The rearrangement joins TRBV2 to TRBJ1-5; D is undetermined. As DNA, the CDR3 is TGTGCCAGCAGGGGGAGGGTTCGGAGCAATCAGCACCAGCATTTT. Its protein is CASRGRVRSNQHQHF. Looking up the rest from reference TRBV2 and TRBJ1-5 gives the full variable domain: EPEVTQTPSHQVTQMGQEVILRCVPISNHLYFYWYRQILGQKVEFLVSFYNNEISEKSEIFDDQFSVERPDGSNFTLKIRSTKLEDSAMYFCASRGRVRSNQHQHFGDGTRLSIL.